What follows are 28 T cell receptor beta chains derived from one specimen sequenced in a study of blood T cell repertoires in COVID-19. Sequencing was performed with immunoSEQ multiplex PCR; in TCRdb, only in-frame clones are kept and a portion is missing. The sample shows more than 95,000 clones, about 85% of them seen only once. The sequenced sample consisted of peripheral blood. All receptors derive from a man aged 55-75 years with acute or convalescent COVID-19.

In this sample, this clone turned up once. The chain recombines TRBV10-3 with TRBJ2-5; TRBD2 aligns across 8 bases. This CDR3 has 14 amino acids. With 4 bases clipped from V and 5 bases from J, the junction kept 6 bases outside the gene matches. Germline CDR1 ENHRY, CDR2 SYGVKD. The CDR3 bases are TGTGCCATCAGTGGCCGGGAGGGCGGGGAGACCCAGTACTTC. This codes for CAISGREGGETQYF.

The chain uses TRBV4-1 and TRBJ2-5; D not resolved. CDR3 length: 14 amino acids. Germline V gene lookup returns CDR1 MGHRA and CDR2 YSYEKL. V was clipped by 0 bases and J by 5 bases, with 10 bases between them. The CDR3 protein is CASSQEGSSETQYF. The DNA of the CDR3 is TGCGCCAGCAGCCAAGAGGGTAGCTCCGAGACCCAGTACTTC.

The table lists this clone with a few counts. V and J are TRBV28 and TRBJ1-4; D is undetermined. This CDR3 spans 16 amino acids. V was cut by 1 base and J by 0 bases, with 9 bases left in between. The germline V gene has CDR1 MDHEN and CDR2 SYDVKM. The CDR3 DNA is TGTGCCAGCAGTTTATATGTAGCAGCAACTAATGAAAAACTGTTTTTT. The encoded protein is CASSLYVAATNEKLFF. Full variable domain (outside the CDR3, taken from reference TRBV28 and TRBJ1-4): DVKVTQSSRYLVKRTGEKVFLECVQDMDHENMFWYRQDPGLGLRLIYFSYDVKMKEKGDIPEGYSVSREKKERFSLILESASTNQTSMYLCASSLYVAATNEKLFFGSGTQLSVL.

The J gene is TRBJ1-2, the V gene TRBV6-5; TRBD1 matches at 8 bases. After removal of 6 bases from V and 5 bases from J, the junction contained 5 bases not matched to a gene. The CDR3 covers 13 residues. Germline V CDR1 and CDR2: MNHEY, SVGAGI. The CDR3 coding sequence is TGTGCCAGCAGACGGGGACAGGCATATGGCTACACCTTC. This encodes CASRRGQAYGYTF.

The rearrangement links TRBV9 to TRBJ1-2; D is possibly TRBD1 (5 bases). CDR1 and CDR2 (germline): SGDLS, YYNGEE. The CDR3 runs to 14 residues. Between the trimmed V and J ends, which lost 3 bases and 4 bases, there was a span of 13 bases. In DNA form, the CDR3 reads TGTGCCAGCAGCGGTGGGGCCACCCTCTATGGCTACACCTTC. Translation gives CASSGGATLYGYTF.

There are a few counts of this clone. V usage is TRBV6-1 and J usage is TRBJ1-1; the match to TRBD1 covers 10 bases. Germline loops: CDR1 MNHNS, CDR2 SASEGT. With 3 bases clipped from V and 6 bases from J, the junction kept 7 bases outside the gene matches. The CDR3 extends over 15 amino acids. The CDR3 sequence: CASSEQGQGVAEAFF. In nucleotides, the CDR3 is TGTGCCAGCAGTGAGCAAGGACAGGGGGTTGCTGAAGCTTTCTTT.

This chain connects TRBV30 to TRBJ1-6; D is ambiguous. The CDR3 totals 16 residues. Germline V gives CDR1 GTSNPN, CDR2 SVGIG (reference sequence). The V gene lost 0 bases and the J gene lost 2 bases, with 11 bases spanning the gap. The CDR3 bases are TGTGCCTGGAGTGTTCGGGGAAACACCTATAATTCACCCCTCCACTTT. Translated, it gives CAWSVRGNTYNSPLHF.

The V call is TRBV18, the J call TRBJ1-4; no clear D. The V gene lost 3 bases and the J gene lost 7 bases, with 9 bases spanning the gap. CDR3 size: 13 residues. Germline V gene lookup returns CDR1 KGHSH and CDR2 LQKENI. The CDR3 loop reads CASSPSGSEKLFF. The CDR3 nucleotides read TGTGCCAGCTCACCTTCGGGGAGTGAAAAACTGTTTTTT.

The chain couples TRBV11-2 to TRBJ2-3; 10 bases align to TRBD1. J was trimmed by 2 bases and V by 4 bases; bases with no gene match: 3. Germline CDR1 reads SGHAT; CDR2 reads FQNNGV. This CDR3 spans 15 amino acids. CDR3 sequence: CASSSGTGVTDTQYF. The CDR3 DNA is TGTGCCAGCAGCTCGGGGACAGGGGTCACAGATACGCAGTATTTT.

V and J are TRBV12-5 and TRBJ2-5; 8 nucleotides match TRBD2. V lost 11 bases, J lost 2 bases, and 19 bases stayed unmatched. This CDR3 region has 17 residues. In germline, CDR1 is LGHNT, CDR2 FRNRAP. CDR3 in amino acids: CARGGEGGTLGQETQYF. As DNA, the CDR3 is TGTGCTCGGGGGGGGGAGGGGGGGACCCTCGGGCAAGAGACCCAGTACTTC.

This clone has a single count. V is TRBV5-1 and J is TRBJ2-7; 7 positions match TRBD1. CDR1 and CDR2 from the germline V gene are SGHRS and YFSETQ. This CDR3 comprises 11 residues. The V segment lost 3 bases and the J segment 6 bases; nucleotides outside the gene matches: 0. CDR3 nucleotides: TGCGCCAGCAGCTCAGGGGGCGAGCAGTACTTC. Its translation is CASSSGGEQYF.

The chain links TRBV19 to TRBJ2-7; D gene unclear. Trimming removed 2 bases from V and 1 base from J, with 3 bases in between. The CDR3 extends over 12 amino acids. From germline, CDR1 is LNHDA and CDR2 SQIVND (reference sequence). CDR3 region: CASSIRSYEQYF. CDR3 sequence (DNA): TGTGCCAGTAGTATACGGTCCTACGAGCAGTACTTC.

As DNA, the CDR3 is TGTGCCAGCAGTTTTCTTTTGACTGAGTACACCTTC. Its translation: CASSFLLTEYTF. The chain is built from TRBV28 and TRBJ1-2; D is unclear. The CDR3 extends over 12 amino acids. Germline lookup yields CDR1 MDHEN and CDR2 SYDVKM. V was cut by 3 bases and J by 11 bases, with 13 bases left in between.

The rearrangement joins TRBV28 to TRBJ2-4, with TRBD2 matching over 9 bases. This CDR3 comprises 15 residues. J lost 6 bases, V lost 6 bases, and 9 bases had no gene match. From germline, CDR1 is MDHEN and CDR2 SYDVKM. The CDR3 sequence is CASSPSRTSVNIQYF. The CDR3 nucleotides are TGTGCCAGCAGCCCATCCCGGACTAGCGTAAACATTCAGTACTTC.

This clone has just a few counts. The CDR3 nucleotides read TGTGCCAGCAGTCCAGAGCTAGGTCGGGGCACAGATACGCAGTATTTT. This gives the protein CASSPELGRGTDTQYF. The chain carries TRBV7-8 and TRBJ2-3, with D unresolved. Germline CDR1 reads SGHVS; CDR2 reads FQNEAQ. This CDR3 has 16 amino acids. V dropped 6 bases and J dropped 1 base, with 17 bases sitting between them.

This clone showed up just a few times. The CDR3 bases are TGCAGCGTTGAAGATCGGGCGGGCCCCTGGGACGAGCAGTACTTC. This codes for CSVEDRAGPWDEQYF. The V and J genes are TRBV29-1 and TRBJ2-7; possibly TRBD2 for D (5 bases). V lost 0 bases and J lost 5, with 17 bases in between. Germline V gives CDR1 SQVTM, CDR2 ANQGSEA. The CDR3 length is 15 residues.

The J gene is TRBJ1-6, the V gene TRBV11-1; 11 nucleotides agree with TRBD1. The V gene end was trimmed by 3 bases and the J gene end by 10 bases; junction bases not matched to a gene: 2. This CDR3 has 14 amino acids. The germline gives CDR1 SGHAT, CDR2 FQDESV (reference sequence). The CDR3 sequence is CASSLDRGLSPLHF. CDR3 DNA sequence: TGTGCCAGCAGCTTGGACAGGGGGCTGTCACCCCTCCACTTT.

The rearrangement uses TRBV3-1 (or the pseudogene TRBV3-2) and TRBJ1-1; TRBD1 matches at 9 bases. This CDR3 is built from 14 residues. V lost 5 bases and J lost 4; bases outside the gene matches: 5. The germline V gene has CDR1 LGHDT and CDR2 YNNKEL (reference sequence). In nucleotides, the CDR3 is TGTGCCAGCAGCTACCTGACAGGGGGCACTGAAGCTTTCTTT. It yields the protein CASSYLTGGTEAFF.

Worth noting for this clone: In the same sample, other DNA sequences code for this CDR3. J is TRBJ1-1 and V is TRBV11-2; perhaps TRBD1 as D (5 bases). Trimming left V 0 bases short and J 4 bases short, with 12 bases between. CDR1 is SGHAT, CDR2 FQNNGV, per germline. The CDR3 spans 15 residues. The DNA for the CDR3 is TGTGCCAGCAGCTTAGATCCCGGGGGGGGCACTGAAGCTTTCTTT. Amino acid sequence: CASSLDPGGGTEAFF.

This rearrangement joins TRBV9 to TRBJ2-2; D remains ambiguous. The V gene lost 4 bases and the J gene lost 0 bases, with 7 bases spanning the gap. Germline V CDR1 and CDR2: SGDLS, YYNGEE. The length of the CDR3 is 14 residues. In DNA, the CDR3 is TGTGCCAGCAGCTCGACAACGAACACCGGGGAGCTGTTTTTT. Encoded protein: CASSSTTNTGELFF.

This chain uses TRBV15 with TRBJ1-5, with D possibly being TRBD1 (6 bases). V lost 5 bases, J lost 0 bases, and 11 bases lay in between. Germline V CDR1 and CDR2: LNHNV, YYDKDF (reference sequence). The CDR3 runs 15 residues. CDR3 region: CATSGGLGSNQPQHF. Written as DNA, the CDR3 is TGTGCCACCAGCGGGGGCTTGGGTAGCAATCAGCCCCAGCATTTT.

The rearrangement links TRBV24-1 to TRBJ2-7; TRBD2 matches 12 bases. CDR3 size: 17 residues. Germline V gene lookup returns CDR1 KGHDR and CDR2 SFDVKD. V was clipped by 4 bases and J by 5 bases; unmatched bases: 11. CDR3 DNA: TGTGCCACCAGTGACCTCAGGACTAGCGGGACTCTCGACGAGCAGTACTTC. Amino acid sequence: CATSDLRTSGTLDEQYF.

This chain joins TRBV7-3 and TRBJ1-1, with unresolved D. The CDR3 is 13 residues long. Germline V CDR1 and CDR2: SGHTA, FQGTGA. V lost 4 bases and J lost 0, with 6 bases in between. CDR3 amino acids: CASSYSMNTEAFF. The CDR3 DNA reads as TGTGCCAGCAGCTACTCTATGAACACTGAAGCTTTCTTT.

This clone was detected once. This chain uses TRBV27 with TRBJ1-5; TRBD1 matches 7 bases. CDR3 length: 15 amino acids. The junction had 8 bases not matched to a gene; V was cut back by 5 bases and J by 4 bases. From germline, CDR1 is MNHEY and CDR2 SMNVEV (reference sequence). The CDR3: CASSPTQGGNQPQHF. CDR3 sequence (DNA): TGTGCCAGCAGTCCGACCCAGGGGGGAAATCAGCCCCAGCATTTT.

This chain uses TRBV7-3 with TRBJ2-2; TRBD2 matches at 7 bases. Germline V gene sequence: CDR1 SGHTA, CDR2 FQGTGA. With 2 bases clipped from V and 0 bases from J, the junction kept 0 bases outside the gene matches. This CDR3 has 15 residues. The CDR3 region has the DNA TGTGCCAGCAGCTTAGCGGGAGCGAACACCGGGGAGCTGTTTTTT. Residues: CASSLAGANTGELFF. The variable domain in full, with the rest retrieved from reference TRBV7-3 and TRBJ2-2, is GAGVSQTPSNKVTEKGKYVELRCDPISGHTALYWYRQSLGQGPEFLIYFQGTGAADDSGLPNDRFFAVRPEGSVSTLKIQRTERGDSAVYLCASSLAGANTGELFFGEGSRLTVL.

The gene calls are TRBV18 and TRBJ2-4; D possibly corresponds to TRBD1 (5 bases). The CDR3 extends over 17 amino acids. Germline-derived CDR1 and CDR2 are KGHSH and LQKENI. V lost 0 bases, J lost 0 bases, and 12 bases lay in between. The CDR3 is CASSPPGQLVAKNIQYF. In nucleotides, the CDR3 is TGTGCCAGCTCACCACCGGGGCAGCTAGTAGCCAAAAACATTCAGTACTTC.

The gene calls are TRBV27 and TRBJ2-3; TRBD1 matches at 10 bases. The CDR3 spans 16 residues. From germline, CDR1 is MNHEY and CDR2 SMNVEV (reference sequence). J lost 2 bases, V lost 5 bases, and 7 bases had no gene match. The CDR3 is CASSRTGTGVTDTQYF. In nucleotides, the CDR3 is TGTGCCAGCAGTCGCACCGGGACAGGGGTCACAGATACGCAGTATTTT.

The CDR3 sequence is CASSATGGSGQPQHF. In DNA, the CDR3 is TGTGCCAGCAGCGCAACAGGGGGCTCCGGCCAGCCCCAGCATTTT. This sequence joins TRBV2 and TRBJ1-5, with 9 bases aligning to TRBD1. This CDR3 spans 15 amino acids. J was trimmed by 7 bases and V by 6 bases; bases with no gene match: 10. CDR1 is SNHLY and CDR2 is FYNNEI in the germline V gene.